The 9 T cell receptor beta chains given below trace back to one sample, sequenced in a study of T cells and Merkel cell carcinoma outcomes. Generated by immunoSEQ multiplex PCR, the TCRdb table keeps only in-frame clones and is missing some. The sample consists of about 19,000 clones, more than 65% of them appearing once. The source material was tumor tissue from Merkel cell carcinoma. The source is a human donor with Merkel cell carcinoma.

The chain joins TRBV9 to TRBJ2-2, with D possibly TRBD2 on 6 matching bases. V lost 0 bases to trimming and J lost 4 bases, with 13 bases between them. Per germline, CDR1 SGDLS and CDR2 YYNGEE. This CDR3 comprises 16 residues. CDR3 amino acids: CASSVAGGRITGELFF. The CDR3 DNA sequence: TGTGCCAGCAGCGTAGCCGGGGGTCGGATCACCGGGGAGCTGTTTTTT.

This chain links TRBV19 with TRBJ1-1; D is undetermined. Germline lookup yields CDR1 LNHDA and CDR2 SQIVND (reference sequence). This CDR3 comprises 14 residues. V dropped 5 bases and J dropped 4 bases, with 14 bases sitting between them. CDR3 protein: CASSLITVSTEAFF. The CDR3 DNA follows: TGTGCCAGTAGTCTCATTACCGTTTCCACTGAAGCTTTCTTT.

This clone was counted a single time. This sequence joins TRBV6-1 and TRBJ1-1; D is ambiguous. There are 10 residues in the CDR3. V lost 8 bases to trimming and J lost 7 bases, with 8 bases between them. Germline V lookup: CDR1 MNHNS, CDR2 SASEGT. The CDR3 DNA reads TGTGCCAGCGCAGACTTTGAAGCTTTCTTT. Translation: CASADFEAFF.

The chain employs TRBV28 and TRBJ2-7; D is possibly TRBD2 (6 bases). V was clipped by 4 bases and J by 6 bases, with 25 bases between them. The CDR3 spans 17 residues. CDR1 is MDHEN and CDR2 is SYDVKM in the germline V gene. CDR3 sequence reads: CASSSKRPFWGVGEQYF. CDR3 in DNA: TGTGCCAGCAGTTCCAAACGGCCGTTCTGGGGGGTCGGCGAGCAGTACTTC.

The J gene is TRBJ2-5, the V gene TRBV7-9, with no clear D. V lost 3 bases and J lost 6, with 2 bases in between. Germline assignment: CDR1 SEHNR and CDR2 FQNEAQ (reference sequence). The CDR3 has 10 residues. The CDR3 nucleotides read TGTGCCAGCAGCTTGCAGACCCAGTACTTC. The encoded protein is CASSLQTQYF.

The chain couples TRBV9 to TRBJ1-6; weak D call: TRBD1 (5 bases). The germline V gene encodes CDR1 SGDLS and CDR2 YYNGEE. Trimming left V 0 bases short and J 7 bases short, with 11 bases between. The CDR3 runs to 15 residues. DNA of the CDR3: TGTGCCAGCAGCGTAGCTCTGGGGGGGAATTCACCCCTCCACTTT. Protein product: CASSVALGGNSPLHF.

The rearrangement links TRBV28 to TRBJ2-5, with 7 bases fitting TRBD2. This CDR3 contains 15 residues. The germline V gene has CDR1 MDHEN and CDR2 SYDVKM. V gave up 5 bases and J gave up 2 bases; unmatched junction bases: 8. The CDR3, as DNA: TGTGCCAGCAGTCCACTGACTAGCAAACAAGAGACCCAGTACTTC. Its translation: CASSPLTSKQETQYF.

The chain links TRBV6-5 to TRBJ2-7, with no clear D. The CDR3 spans 11 residues. Germline V CDR1 and CDR2: MNHEY, SVGAGI. V was shortened by 4 bases and J by 5 bases, with 6 bases between the two germline ends. CDR3 loop: CASSFSNEQYF. In DNA form, the CDR3 reads TGTGCCAGCAGTTTTTCCAACGAGCAGTACTTC.

This clone is a singleton in its sample. The junction departs from the called germline gene at one end, perhaps through a read error. This chain uses TRBV29-1 with TRBJ2-7; D may be TRBD2 (7 bases). Looked up from germline, CDR1 is SQVTM and CDR2 is ANQGSEA. The CDR3 has 12 residues. CDR3 sequence reads: CSVVSGGYEQYF. The CDR3, as DNA: TGCAGCGTTGTATCGGGGGGCTACGAGCAGTATTTC.